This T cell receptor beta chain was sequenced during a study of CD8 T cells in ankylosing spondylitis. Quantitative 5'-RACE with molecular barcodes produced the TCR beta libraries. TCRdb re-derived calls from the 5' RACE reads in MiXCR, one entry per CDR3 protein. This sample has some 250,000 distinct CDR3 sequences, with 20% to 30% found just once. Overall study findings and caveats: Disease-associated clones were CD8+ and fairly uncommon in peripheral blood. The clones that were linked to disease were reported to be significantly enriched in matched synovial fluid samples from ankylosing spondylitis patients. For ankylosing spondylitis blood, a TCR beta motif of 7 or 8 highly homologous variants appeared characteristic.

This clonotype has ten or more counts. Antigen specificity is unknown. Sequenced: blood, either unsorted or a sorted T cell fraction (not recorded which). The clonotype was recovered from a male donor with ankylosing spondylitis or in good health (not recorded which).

The CDR3, as DNA: TGCAGCGTACGGACAGGGAACGATTCACCCCTCCACTTT. It encodes CSVRTGNDSPLHF. The chain couples TRBV29-1 to TRBJ1-6; 8 nucleotides align to TRBD1. This CDR3 spans 13 amino acids. CDR1 is SQVTM and CDR2 is ANQGSEA in the germline V gene. V lost 6 bases to trimming and J lost 8 bases; unmatched junction nucleotides: 6. Full variable domain (outside the CDR3, taken from reference TRBV29-1 and TRBJ1-6): SAVISQKPSRDICQRGTSLTIQCQVDSQVTMMFWYRQQPGQSLTLIATANQGSEATYESGFVIDKFPISRPNLTFSTLTVSNMSPEDSSIYLCSVRTGNDSPLHFGNGTRLTVT.